These T cell receptor beta chains were read from a single sample in a study of blood T cells in healthy people across ages. TCRdb fed the 5' RACE reads into MiXCR, producing one record per CDR3 protein. There are about 760,000 distinct CDR3 sequences in the sample; roughly 50% occur only once, and around a quarter lies in the top ten. The source material was blood. The receptors shown here come from a man between 35 and 55 years old in good health. The CDR3 runs from the conserved cysteine through the conserved F or W. The order of the fields is V gene, clone size, J gene, D gene, CDR3 DNA, CDR3 protein. A D gene is named only where the DNA matches it firmly. Clone sizes are given selectively: once, few, many, or a class where the clone is expanded.

TRBV3-1	few	TRBJ2-5	-	TGTGCCAGCAGCCAGCAGACCCAGTACTTC	CASSQQTQYF
TRBV5-1	-	TRBJ1-2	-	TGCGCCAGCAGCCTAAGTGCAGAGATTCGTAATGGCTACACCTTC	CASSLSAEIRNGYTF
TRBV29-1	few	TRBJ2-3	-	TGCAGCGTTGATAGCGCCGGGCGAGGAGATACGCAGTATTTT	CSVDSAGRGDTQYF
TRBV20-1	-	TRBJ2-7	-	TGCAGTGCTAGTCTCGGGGGAACCCAGTACTTC	CSASLGGTQYF
TRBV5-1	few	TRBJ2-7	TRBD1	TGCGCCAGCAGCTTGGCTACAGGGGCCATCGAGCAGTACTTC	CASSLATGAIEQYF
TRBV28	-	TRBJ2-1	TRBD2	TGTGCCAGCAGTAAACCTAGCGGGAGGGCCATCAATGAGCAGTTCTTC	CASSKPSGRAINEQFF
TRBV6-1	-	TRBJ1-1	TRBD1	TGTGCCAGCAGTGGGAGGACAGGGATGAACACTGAAGCTTTCTTT	CASSGRTGMNTEAFF
TRBV6-2/TRBV6-3	-	TRBJ2-7	-	TGTGCCAGCAGTTGGGGACTCCTTTACAGTGAGCAGTACTTC	CASSWGLLYSEQYF
TRBV11-3	few	TRBJ2-1	-	TGTGCCAGCAGCTCACCGGGACTGCATTACAATGAGCAGTTCTTC	CASSSPGLHYNEQFF
TRBV15	few	TRBJ2-7	-	TGTGCCACCAGCACAGGACAGACGTCCTACGAGCAGTACTTC	CATSTGQTSYEQYF
TRBV27	-	TRBJ2-1	-	TGTGCCAGCAGTTCCCCCTACAGGGACTACTACAATGAGCAGTTCTTC	CASSSPYRDYYNEQFF
TRBV12-3/TRBV12-4	-	TRBJ2-5	-	TGTGCCAGCAGTTTTCCAGGGGGAGGTCAAGAGACCCAGTACTTC	CASSFPGGGQETQYF
TRBV27	-	TRBJ2-7	TRBD2	TGTGCCAGCAGTAAATACCGGGGGACTAGCGGGAGCGGATCCTACAATGAGCAGTACTTC	CASSKYRGTSGSGSYNEQYF
TRBV18	-	TRBJ2-7	TRBD1	TGTGCCAGCTCACCACGGGACAGGGGATCTTCCGAGCAGTACTTC	CASSPRDRGSSEQYF
TRBV27	-	TRBJ2-1	TRBD2	TGTGCCAGCAGTCCCCTCTGGGTGAGCGGGAGCCTGAGTGAGCAGTTCTTC	CASSPLWVSGSLSEQFF
TRBV12-5	few	TRBJ1-1	-	TGTGCTAGTGGCTCGGACAGGAACACTGAAGCTTTCTTT	CASGSDRNTEAFF
TRBV21-1	once	TRBJ1-2	-	TGTGCCAGCACCCAACACGGCAGATTTAGCTATGGCTACACCTTC	CASTQHGRFSYGYTF
TRBV29-1	-	TRBJ2-1	-	TGCGGCGGGGCCAACAATGAGCAGTTCTTC	CGGANNEQFF
TRBV20-1	few	TRBJ2-5	TRBD2	TGCAGTGCTTTGCTAGCGGACCAAGAGACCCAGTACTTC	CSALLADQETQYF
TRBV27	-	TRBJ2-2	TRBD2	TGTGCCAGCAGTCCCGAGTGGCGGGGGGCCGTTAACACCGGGGAGCTGTTTTTT	CASSPEWRGAVNTGELFF
TRBV27	-	TRBJ2-2	TRBD2	TGTGCCAGCAGTTTTCGGGGGGGCCTCTGGGAGCTGTTTTTT	CASSFRGGLWELFF
TRBV12-3/TRBV12-4	-	TRBJ2-3	-	TGTGCCAGCAGTAACCCGAGATGGACAGATACGCAGTATTTT	CASSNPRWTDTQYF
TRBV7-6	-	TRBJ2-1	TRBD1	TGTGCCAGCAGCTTATCAATTGCCGGGACAGGCTACAATGAGCAGTTCTTC	CASSLSIAGTGYNEQFF
TRBV20-1	once	TRBJ1-6	-	TGCAGTGCTAGCGGGCGGCCGCTCCCAAATTCACCCCTCCACTTT	CSASGRPLPNSPLHF
TRBV10-3	-	TRBJ1-1	TRBD1	TGTGCCATCAAGACAGGGGGGAACACTGAAGCTTTCTTT	CAIKTGGNTEAFF
TRBV6-2/TRBV6-3	-	TRBJ2-1	TRBD2	TGTGCCAGCACGGCTAGCGGGGCGCACTGGGAGTTCTTC	CASTASGAHWEFF
TRBV20-1	-	TRBJ2-1	-	TGCAGTGCTAGTTCTGGGGCCTTTGGGAGCTCCTACAATGAGCAGTTCTTC	CSASSGAFGSSYNEQFF
TRBV7-2	many	TRBJ2-3	-	TGTGCCAGCAGCTTACCCTTAAGGGGACTTCGCACAGATACGCAGTATTTT	CASSLPLRGLRTDTQYF
TRBV4-2	-	TRBJ1-2	-	TGTGCCAGCAGCCAAGCCGACACGACAGGAGCTGGCGGCTACACCTTC	CASSQADTTGAGGYTF
TRBV7-9	few	TRBJ2-3	TRBD2	TGTGCCAGCAGCCCCGGTGGAGTAGCGGGAGGAAGAGATACGCAGTATTTT	CASSPGGVAGGRDTQYF
TRBV15	-	TRBJ2-3	TRBD1	TGTGCCACCAGCTTGGTAGGGGGCAGCACAGATACGCAGTATTTT	CATSLVGGSTDTQYF
TRBV6-5	few	TRBJ2-5	-	TGTGCCAGCAGCGAAACAGTGAGGGAGACCCAGTACTTC	CASSETVRETQYF
TRBV7-2	-	TRBJ1-2	-	TGTGCCAGCAGCTCCTCCCAAGGTCGGGCTAACTATGGCTACACCTTC	CASSSSQGRANYGYTF
TRBV7-2	-	TRBJ1-5	TRBD1	TGTGCCAGCAGCCCGAGACAGGGGGGTCGGAATCAGCCCCAGCATTTT	CASSPRQGGRNQPQHF
TRBV29-1	-	TRBJ2-3	-	TGCAGCGTTGGCCCAAGTGAGCGGACTGCCACAGATACGCAGTATTTT	CSVGPSERTATDTQYF
TRBV10-3	-	TRBJ2-2	-	TGTGCCATCAGTGCCAGGACTACGAACACCGGGGAGCTGTTTTTT	CAISARTTNTGELFF
TRBV7-2	-	TRBJ1-5	-	TGTGCCAGCCAGGGGTATAGGGATCAGCCCCAGCATTTT	CASQGYRDQPQHF
TRBV6-2/TRBV6-3	-	TRBJ1-1	-	TGTGCCAGCAGTTATTACCCGGAACACACTGAAGCTTTCTTT	CASSYYPEHTEAFF